This T cell receptor beta chain was recorded in a study of sequential checkpoint blockade in melanoma. Study-wide background: Randomization was 1:1 between first-line nivolumab→ipilimumab and ipilimumab→nivolumab. Maintenance nivolumab came after either treatment sequence.

Libraries were prepared by immunoSEQ multiplex PCR; TCRdb keeps only in-frame clonotypes and omits some of them. The sample shows 14,000 or so clones, approximately 52% of them seen only once. The sample's treatment: randomized to nivolumab then ipilimumab (arm A) or the reverse (arm B). Live CD3+CD8+ CD19− CD56− cells were sorted from PBMCs. The CDR3 consists of 19 residues. The receptor comes from a human donor with melanoma. The specimen comprised CD8+ T cells sorted from blood (inferred from file names), sampled from a patient given nivolumab and ipilimumab in sequence. V and J are TRBV1 and TRBJ2-2; the D call in the table, TRBD2, was not verified against the DNA. TRBV1 constitutes a pseudogene. The CDR3 spells CTSSHGNSGGALGAGELFF. CDR3 nucleotides: TGCACCAGCAGCCACGGAAATAGCGGGGGGGCTTTAGGAGCCGGGGAGCTGTTTTTT.